Following are 13 T cell receptor beta chains from one sample sequenced in a study of T cells in tuberculosis. Repertoires were generated with immunoSEQ multiplex PCR, while TCRdb's copy carries only in-frame clones and drops some. The data show 20,000 to 25,000 clones, roughly 97% seen once. Material: PBMCs. The receptors derive from a donor between 10 and 35 years old with latent tuberculosis or without tuberculosis infection.

V gene TRBV30 combines with J gene TRBJ1-2; 8 positions agree with TRBD1. The CDR3 runs 17 residues. Per the germline V gene, CDR1 is GTSNPN and CDR2 is SVGIG (reference sequence). After removal of 2 bases from V and 0 bases from J, the junction contained 11 bases not matched to a gene. CDR3 in amino acids: CAWSHFMGQAPNYGYTF. CDR3 nucleotide sequence: TGTGCCTGGAGTCATTTTATGGGACAGGCGCCTAACTATGGCTACACCTTC.

The chain has TRBV19 and TRBJ1-1, with unresolved D. The V gene lost 3 bases and the J gene lost 2 bases, with 4 bases spanning the gap. Germline CDR1 reads LNHDA; CDR2 reads SQIVND (reference sequence). The CDR3 contains 12 residues. CDR3 amino acids: CASSIGNTEAFF. The CDR3, as DNA: TGTGCCAGTAGTATCGGTAACACTGAAGCTTTCTTT.

The V call is TRBV11-2, the J call TRBJ1-5, with 8 bases matching TRBD1. The J segment lost 3 bases and the V segment lost 5 bases, leaving 3 bases of the junction unmatched. The CDR3 runs to 14 residues. Per germline, CDR1 SGHAT and CDR2 FQNNGV. CDR3 nucleotides: TGTGCCAGCAGCCGGACAGGGAACAATCAGCCCCAGCATTTT. It translates to CASSRTGNNQPQHF. The full variable domain, in which reference TRBV11-2 and TRBJ1-5 provide the parts outside the CDR3, is EAGVAQSPRYKIIEKRQSVAFWCNPISGHATLYWYQQILGQGPKLLIQFQNNGVVDDSQLPKDRFSAERLKGVDSTLKIQPAKLEDSAVYLCASSRTGNNQPQHFGDGTRLSIL.

V is TRBV15 and J is TRBJ1-4; the D is unclear. Germline V CDR1 and CDR2: LNHNV, YYDKDF (reference sequence). V was shortened by 0 bases and J by 4 bases, with 9 bases between the two germline ends. This CDR3 contains 15 residues. The CDR3 here is CATSRDAESNEKLFF. The CDR3 DNA sequence: TGTGCCACCAGCAGAGATGCGGAAAGTAATGAAAAACTGTTTTTT.

The chain has TRBV5-1 and TRBJ2-6, with 9 bases identical to TRBD1. The CDR3 contains 15 residues. With 6 bases clipped from V and 10 bases from J, the junction kept 11 bases outside the gene matches. Germline CDR1 is SGHRS and CDR2 is YFSETQ. This chain's CDR3 is CASTPQWGQGNVLTF. The CDR3 coding sequence is TGCGCCAGCACCCCCCAATGGGGACAGGGTAACGTCCTGACTTTC.

The gene calls are TRBV27 and TRBJ2-1; 7 nucleotides line up with TRBD2. The CDR3 runs 13 residues. Per germline, CDR1 MNHEY and CDR2 SMNVEV (reference sequence). The V gene end was trimmed by 3 bases and the J gene end by 6 bases; junction bases not matched to a gene: 2. The CDR3 here is CASSLSSGNEQFF. The CDR3 coding sequence is TGTGCCAGCAGTTTGTCTAGCGGCAATGAGCAGTTCTTC.

As DNA, the CDR3 is TGTGCCAGCAGCCCCGGGACAGGGCGGACTGAAGCTTTCTTT. Encoded protein: CASSPGTGRTEAFF. The chain is built from TRBV5-8 and TRBJ1-1; 9 bases map to TRBD1. The CDR3 is 14 amino acids. V shed 4 bases, J shed 5 bases, and the junction held 6 bases outside the gene matches. From germline, CDR1 is SGHTS and CDR2 YDEGEE.

This chain joins TRBV15 and TRBJ1-1, with D possibly TRBD1 on 5 matching bases. Germline CDR1 reads LNHNV; CDR2 reads YYDKDF (reference sequence). The germline V and J ends were trimmed by 0 bases and 4 bases, with 15 bases remaining between them. CDR3 size: 16 residues. The CDR3 loop reads CATSRDREWRGTEAFF. In DNA form, the CDR3 reads TGTGCCACCAGCAGAGATCGGGAGTGGAGGGGCACTGAAGCTTTCTTT.

V and J are TRBV11-3 and TRBJ2-1; tentative D call: TRBD2 (6 bases). The V gene lost 4 bases and the J gene lost 4 bases, with 20 bases spanning the gap. This CDR3 is 17 amino acids long. Germline lookup yields CDR1 SGHNT and CDR2 YENEEA. The CDR3 coding sequence is TGTGCCAGCAGCTCCACCCTCCGCGGGGATACGTACAATGAGCAGTTCTTC. Translation gives CASSSTLRGDTYNEQFF.

The V call is TRBV10-3, the J call TRBJ1-2, with 7 bases identical to TRBD1. Germline-derived CDR1 and CDR2 are ENHRY and SYGVKD. This CDR3 spans 14 amino acids. V shed 8 bases and J 6 bases; nucleotides not matched to a gene: 12. The CDR3 loop reads CAIPATGPIHGYTF. CDR3 in DNA: TGTGCCATCCCCGCGACAGGGCCTATCCATGGCTACACCTTC.

The chain recombines TRBV19 with TRBJ2-3; perhaps TRBD2 as D (7 bases). V was pared by 3 bases and J by 8 bases, with 15 bases between. The CDR3 runs to 14 residues. Germline-derived CDR1 and CDR2 are LNHDA and SQIVND (reference sequence). The CDR3 loop reads CASSILERGGTQYF. For the CDR3, the DNA is TGTGCCAGTAGTATCCTTGAGAGGGGGGGTACGCAGTATTTT.

This rearrangement joins TRBV10-3 to TRBJ1-1, with D possibly TRBD1 on 5 matching bases. Germline lookup yields CDR1 ENHRY and CDR2 SYGVKD. The CDR3 length is 17 residues. The V end lost 3 bases, the J end lost 3 bases, and 20 bases lay between the germline ends. CDR3 nucleotide sequence: TGTGCCATCAGTGAACGGGGGGGACCCGGATTGGACACTGAAGCTTTCTTT. It yields the protein CAISERGGPGLDTEAFF.

This clone has just one count. The chain employs TRBV19 and TRBJ2-2; 8 bases align to TRBD1. CDR3 length equals 14 residues. The V gene's germline CDR1 is LNHDA and CDR2 SQIVND (reference sequence). V dropped 3 bases and J dropped 7; count of bases not matched to a gene: 4. CDR3 in amino acids: CASSIQGAGGELFF. CDR3 sequence (DNA): TGTGCCAGTAGTATTCAGGGGGCTGGCGGGGAGCTGTTTTTT.